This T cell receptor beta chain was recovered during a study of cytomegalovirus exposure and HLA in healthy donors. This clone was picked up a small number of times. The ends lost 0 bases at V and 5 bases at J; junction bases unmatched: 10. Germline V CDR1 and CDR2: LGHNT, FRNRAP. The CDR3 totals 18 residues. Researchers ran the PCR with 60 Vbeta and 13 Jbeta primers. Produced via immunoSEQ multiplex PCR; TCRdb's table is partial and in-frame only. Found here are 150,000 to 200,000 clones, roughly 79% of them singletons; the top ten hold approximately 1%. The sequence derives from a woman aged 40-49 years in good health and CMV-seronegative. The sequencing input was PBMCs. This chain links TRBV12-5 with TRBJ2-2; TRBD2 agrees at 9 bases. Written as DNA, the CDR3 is TGTGCTAGTGGTTTGGTAGGGCTAGCGGGGCCGGTGACCGGGGAGCTGTTTTTT. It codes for CASGLVGLAGPVTGELFF.